Each of the 20 T cell receptor beta chains below was sequenced from the same sample in a study of CD8 T cells in Susac syndrome. An input of about 0.45 to 1 ug of RNA was subjected to reverse transcription using random hexamers. A single record per CDR3 protein comes from TCRdb applying MiXCR to the immunoSEQ multiplex PCR reads. This repertoire shows about 200,000 distinct CDR3 sequences, roughly 96% found once; its top ten account for just under 0.095%. Specimen: CD4+ T cells from PBMCs. The receptors derive from a human donor with multiple sclerosis.

The rearrangement joins TRBV5-1 to TRBJ1-5; 8 nucleotides agree with TRBD1. After removal of 4 bases from V and 6 bases from J, the junction contained 6 bases not matched to a gene. Germline V gene sequence: CDR1 SGHRS, CDR2 YFSETQ. The CDR3 contains 14 residues. This CDR3 is CASSEGQGGQPQHF. The CDR3 region has the DNA TGCGCCAGCAGCGAAGGACAGGGAGGTCAGCCCCAGCATTTT. The full variable domain, completed using reference TRBV5-1 and TRBJ1-5, is KAGVTQTPRYLIKTRGQQVTLSCSPISGHRSVSWYQQTPGQGLQFLFEYFSETQRNKGNFPGRFSGRQFSNSRSEMNVSTLELGDSALYLCASSEGQGGQPQHFGDGTRLSIL.

The chain couples TRBV20-1 to TRBJ2-7; TRBD2 matches 11 bases. Germline assignment: CDR1 DFQATT and CDR2 SNEGSKA (reference sequence). This CDR3 has 12 amino acids. V trimming: 3 bases; J trimming: 7 bases; junction bases outside the gene matches: 2. The chain's CDR3 is CSARRLAGEQYF. CDR3 bases: TGCAGTGCTAGGCGACTAGCGGGGGAGCAGTACTTC.

The chain joins TRBV5-1 to TRBJ2-4; D possibly matches TRBD1 or TRBD2 (5 bases each). Trimming took 7 bases from V and 5 from J, leaving 10 bases between them. The CDR3 totals 12 residues. In germline, CDR1 is SGHRS, CDR2 YFSETQ. The CDR3, as DNA: TGCGCCAGCCACGGGGCAGAAAACATTCAGTACTTC. Translating it yields CASHGAENIQYF.

The rearrangement links TRBV5-4 to TRBJ2-7; unclear D gene. The V end was cut by 4 bases, the J end by 2 bases, with 16 bases between. This CDR3 contains 15 residues. Looked up from germline, CDR1 is SGHNT and CDR2 is YYREEE (reference sequence). The CDR3 nucleotides read TGTGCCAGCAGCCCCTCCCGCTGGGGTCCCTACGAGCAGTACTTC. Amino acid sequence: CASSPSRWGPYEQYF.

The V gene is TRBV7-2, the J gene TRBJ2-1; 9 bases are a match to TRBD2. Germline CDR1 reads SGHTA; CDR2 reads FQGNSA. The V gene end was trimmed by 1 base and the J gene end by 3 bases; junction bases not matched to a gene: 1. The CDR3 extends over 15 amino acids. CDR3 bases: TGTGCCAGCAGCTTAGGGACTAGCGACTACAATGAGCAGTTCTTC. Translation gives CASSLGTSDYNEQFF. The complete variable domain, with remaining parts taken from reference TRBV7-2 and TRBJ2-1, reads GAGVSQSPSNKVTEKGKDVELRCDPISGHTALYWYRQSLGQGLEFLIYFQGNSAPDKSGLPSDRFSAERTGGSVSTLTIQRTQQEDSAVYLCASSLGTSDYNEQFFGPGTRLTVL.

The rearrangement links TRBV6-5 to TRBJ1-1; D unresolved. The CDR3 contains 11 residues. The germline V and J ends were trimmed by 8 bases and 10 bases, with 14 bases remaining between them. Germline V lookup: CDR1 MNHEY, CDR2 SVGAGI. CDR3 sequence reads: CASGPAVRAFF. The CDR3 DNA sequence: TGTGCCAGCGGCCCCGCCGTAAGAGCTTTCTTT.

The genes are TRBV30 and TRBJ2-7; tentative D call: TRBD1 (5 bases). In germline, CDR1 is GTSNPN, CDR2 SVGIG (reference sequence). The V gene lost 2 bases and the J gene lost 6 bases, with 14 bases spanning the gap. The CDR3 consists of 13 residues. CDR3 region: CAWSLTGRLEQYF. The DNA for the CDR3 is TGTGCCTGGAGTCTTACAGGCCGCCTCGAGCAGTACTTC. The full variable domain, rest sourced from reference TRBV30 and TRBJ2-7, is SQTIHQWPATLVQPVGSPLSLECTVEGTSNPNLYWYRQAAGRGLQLLFYSVGIGQISSEVPQNLSASRPQDRQFILSSKKLLLSDSGFYLCAWSLTGRLEQYFGPGTRLTVT.

DNA of the CDR3: TGTGCCAGCAGCCAGGACAGTCATGGCTACACCTTC. Translation: CASSQDSHGYTF. The chain has TRBV14 and TRBJ1-2; D is perhaps TRBD1 (6 bases). Trimming stripped 3 bases from V and 6 bases from J, with 8 bases between. Germline values: CDR1 SGHDN, CDR2 FVKESK. This CDR3 contains 12 residues.

The rearrangement uses TRBV6-6 and TRBJ2-2; no definite D call. The CDR3 loop spans 14 amino acids. Germline lookup yields CDR1 MNHNY and CDR2 SVGAGI (reference sequence). V lost 7 bases to trimming and J lost 4 bases, with 13 bases between them. Here the CDR3 DNA reads TGTGCCAGCACGTTAGGCCCGGGCACCGGGGAGCTGTTTTTT. Its translation is CASTLGPGTGELFF.

The chain combines TRBV29-1 with TRBJ2-7; 7 nucleotides align to TRBD2. The CDR3 sequence is 13 residues long. From germline, CDR1 is SQVTM and CDR2 ANQGSEA. The V and J ends lost 4 bases and 2 bases, in that order; junction bases with no gene match: 5. In DNA form, the CDR3 reads TGCAGCGTTGGCGGCGGGAGCGCCTACGAGCAGTACTTC. Protein product: CSVGGGSAYEQYF.

The V and J genes are TRBV11-3 and TRBJ2-7; 9 bases agree with TRBD1. CDR3 length equals 15 residues. The germline CDR1 and CDR2 sequences are SGHNT and YENEEA. With V trimmed by 2 bases and J by 7 bases, 9 bases remained unmatched. For the CDR3, the DNA is TGTGCCAGCAGCTTACCGGGACAGGGCGTTAGGGAGCAGTACTTC. This sequence encodes CASSLPGQGVREQYF.

The rearrangement uses TRBV30 and TRBJ1-1, with a possible D match to TRBD1 (5 bases). CDR1 and CDR2 from the germline V gene are GTSNPN and SVGIG (reference sequence). This CDR3 contains 11 residues. V was shortened by 5 bases and J by 8 bases, with 12 bases between the two germline ends. The CDR3: CAWGGWDEAFF. CDR3 nucleotide sequence: TGTGCCTGGGGGGGATGGGACGAAGCTTTCTTT.

CDR3 sequence reads: CSVGYGDGDTQYF. The DNA of the CDR3 is TGCAGCGTTGGATACGGGGATGGTGATACGCAGTATTTT. This chain connects TRBV29-1 to TRBJ2-3, with a possible D match to TRBD2 (5 bases). Germline CDR1 is SQVTM and CDR2 is ANQGSEA. This CDR3 region has 13 residues. Deletions cut 4 bases from V and 6 bases from J, with 14 bases between.

This chain joins TRBV24-1 and TRBJ2-1; D not certain. The length of the CDR3 is 12 residues. Trimming took off 0 bases at V and 8 bases at J, with 4 bases between the two ends. In germline, CDR1 is KGHDR, CDR2 SFDVKD. In DNA, the CDR3 is TGTGCCACCAGTGATTTGGGCCATGAGCAGTTCTTC. This translates into CATSDLGHEQFF.

V and J are TRBV11-2 and TRBJ2-7; D gene ambiguous. CDR1 is SGHAT and CDR2 is FQNNGV in the germline V gene. V lost 2 bases, J lost 2 bases, and 10 bases lay in between. The CDR3 consists of 14 residues. The CDR3 DNA sequence: TGTGCCAGCAGCTTAAGCGTCCGCCCCTACGAGCAGTACTTC. Translating gives CASSLSVRPYEQYF. The complete variable domain, with remaining parts taken from reference TRBV11-2 and TRBJ2-7, reads EAGVAQSPRYKIIEKRQSVAFWCNPISGHATLYWYQQILGQGPKLLIQFQNNGVVDDSQLPKDRFSAERLKGVDSTLKIQPAKLEDSAVYLCASSLSVRPYEQYFGPGTRLTVT.

J is TRBJ2-1 and V is TRBV3-1; D gene ambiguous. V was trimmed by 1 base and J by 8 bases, leaving 6 bases between them. This CDR3 is 12 amino acids long. Per germline, CDR1 LGHDT and CDR2 YNNKEL (reference sequence). The CDR3 here is CASSQARDEQFF. The CDR3 DNA reads TGTGCCAGCAGCCAAGCCCGGGATGAGCAGTTCTTC.

The chain uses TRBV30 and TRBJ1-6; 7 nucleotides match TRBD1. The V and J ends lost 5 bases and 15 bases, in that order; junction bases with no gene match: 10. The CDR3 is 12 amino acids. Germline V CDR1 and CDR2: GTSNPN, SVGIG (reference sequence). The CDR3 sequence: CAWRQGFRLLHF. CDR3 bases: TGTGCCTGGCGACAGGGTTTTAGGCTCCTCCACTTT.

The rearrangement links TRBV11-3 to TRBJ1-1, with D perhaps matching TRBD1 (5 bases). The V gene's germline CDR1 is SGHNT and CDR2 YENEEA. Trimming left V 5 bases short and J 10 bases short, with 20 bases between. The CDR3 has 14 residues. CDR3 residues: CASSLNRGPRRAFF. The CDR3 nucleotides are TGTGCCAGCAGCCTTAACCGGGGACCTCGCCGAGCTTTCTTT.

V is TRBV12-3 or TRBV12-4 and J is TRBJ1-5; D is unresolved. V shed 4 bases and J shed 5 bases, with 9 bases lying between them. The CDR3 is 13 residues long. CDR3 nucleotides: TGTGCCAGCAGTTCGGAAAGTTATCAGCCCCAGCATTTT. Its protein is CASSSESYQPQHF.

The chain recombines TRBV7-2 with TRBJ1-5; D is uncertain. Germline assignment: CDR1 SGHTA and CDR2 FQGNSA. The CDR3 runs to 14 residues. Trimming cost V 6 bases and J 3 bases, with 12 bases left between them. CDR3 sequence reads: CASRPSGTNQPQHF. The CDR3 DNA follows: TGTGCCAGCAGACCTTCAGGTACCAATCAGCCCCAGCATTTT. Filled out from reference TRBV7-2 and TRBJ1-5, the complete variable domain reads GAGVSQSPSNKVTEKGKDVELRCDPISGHTALYWYRQSLGQGLEFLIYFQGNSAPDKSGLPSDRFSAERTGGSVSTLTIQRTQQEDSAVYLCASRPSGTNQPQHFGDGTRLSIL.